Each of the 4 T cell receptor beta chains below was sequenced from the same sample in a study of T cells after posttransplantation cyclophosphamide. Treatment was busulfan-fludarabine conditioning, a marrow graft, and cyclophosphamide on days +3 and +4. The data were produced by immunoSEQ multiplex PCR, yet TCRdb's version contains in-frame clones alone and is incomplete. The sample yields 30,000 to 45,000 clones, around 80% seen once. The specimen comprised CD4+ T cells sorted from blood, sampled approximately 2,000 days after a stem cell transplant with posttransplant cyclophosphamide. The receptor set was obtained from a female patient in her thirties or forties who received an allogeneic stem cell transplant from a related donor, was CMV-positive, and had no GVHD. Some T cells may possibly be graft donor cells.

The CDR3 DNA follows: TGTGCCAGCAGCTTAACGGGGACAGGGGCGAATTCACCCCTCCACTTT. The encoded protein is CASSLTGTGANSPLHF. The genes are TRBV7-3 and TRBJ1-6; 10 bases match TRBD1. J gave up 7 bases and V 0 bases, and 3 bases lay outside the gene matches. The CDR3 length is 16 residues. The germline gives CDR1 SGHTA, CDR2 FQGTGA.

The chain recombines TRBV6-1 with TRBJ1-2, with a possible D match to TRBD1 (6 bases). This CDR3 is 14 amino acids long. The germline V gene has CDR1 MNHNS and CDR2 SASEGT. The germline V and J ends were trimmed by 3 bases and 3 bases, with 11 bases remaining between them. CDR3 sequence reads: CASSEAAGDYGYTF. The CDR3 coding sequence is TGTGCCAGCAGTGAGGCGGCAGGGGACTATGGCTACACCTTC.

Written as DNA, the CDR3 is TGTGCCTGCCAGGGGAGTCTTAATTCACCCCTCCACTTT. This translates into CACQGSLNSPLHF. This chain uses TRBV27 with TRBJ1-6, with D possibly being TRBD1 (6 bases). Germline CDR1 and CDR2: MNHEY and SMNVEV (reference sequence). The CDR3 extends over 13 amino acids. Between the trimmed V and J ends, which lost 11 bases and 6 bases, there was a span of 14 bases.

The chain employs TRBV4-1 and TRBJ1-2; D gene unclear. This CDR3 comprises 14 residues. V was cut by 1 base and J by 8 bases, with 14 bases left in between. Germline V gene lookup returns CDR1 MGHRA and CDR2 YSYEKL. The chain's CDR3 is CASSQVGSGGGYTF. The CDR3, as DNA: TGCGCCAGCAGCCAAGTAGGCAGCGGCGGAGGCTACACCTTC.